These 2 T cell receptor beta chains originate from one sample sequenced in a study of T cell repertoires in cytomegalovirus infection. TCRdb itself ran the reads through MiXCR, one entry per CDR3 protein. Of around 95,000 distinct CDR3 sequences listed, less than 30% are singletons. Their antigens are not known. Sequenced material: CD8+ T cells from cultured PBMCs, taken from culture after CMV antigen stimulation. The receptor source for this set is a human donor in good health (CMV status not recorded). Some clones in this sample may be carry-over from other donors' samples.

The chain is built from TRBV2 and TRBJ2-1; D unclear. The germline V and J ends were trimmed by 10 bases and 5 bases, with 15 bases remaining between them. From germline, CDR1 is SNHLY and CDR2 FYNNEI. The CDR3 contains 13 residues. CDR3 loop: CAIKGTKNNEQFF. DNA of the CDR3: TGTGCCATCAAGGGTACCAAGAACAATGAGCAGTTCTTC.

V gene TRBV5-6 combines with J gene TRBJ1-3, with TRBD1 as a possible D gene (5 bases). CDR3 length: 15 residues. Deletions cut 0 bases from V and 0 bases from J, with 7 bases between. The germline gives CDR1 SGHDT, CDR2 YYEEEE. As DNA, the CDR3 is TGTGCCAGCAGCTTGGGACAGTCCTCTGGAAACACCATATATTTT. It translates to CASSLGQSSGNTIYF.